The 28 T cell receptor beta chains below were found in one sample sequenced in a study of blood T cell repertoires in COVID-19 (dated by TCRdb to the early 2020s). The library came from the immunoSEQ multiplex PCR assay. Here the immuneACCESS table is served through TCRdb, limited to in-frame sequences with V and J called. Missing clones are a known gap in these copies; in checked studies unresolved V genes cover under half, and the rest lacks a known reason. The sample includes fewer than 300,000 clones, with about four fifths observed a single time. Jointly, the top ten make up roughly 1.5% of the sample. The sequenced material came from peripheral blood. All receptors derive from a human donor with COVID-19, enrolled during active disease. The donor label of this sample is uncertain.

This chain connects TRBV25-1 to TRBJ1-2; D uncertain. The CDR3 is 15 residues long. Trimming pared 4 bases from V and 2 bases from J, leaving 14 bases between. Germline loops: CDR1 MGHDK, CDR2 SYGVNS. The CDR3 DNA sequence: TGTGCCAGCAGTGGAGGAGGGATCTTAAACTATGGCTACACCTTC. Protein: CASSGGGILNYGYTF.

This rearrangement joins TRBV29-1 to TRBJ2-7; a possible D gene is TRBD1 (6 bases). V was shortened by 3 bases and J by 3 bases, with 18 bases between the two germline ends. Germline CDR1 and CDR2: SQVTM and ANQGSEA. The CDR3 consists of 15 residues. The CDR3 loop reads CSVDRQGSGGYEQYF. The CDR3 DNA follows: TGCAGCGTTGATCGGCAGGGGAGCGGCGGCTACGAGCAGTACTTC.

The gene calls are TRBV23-1 and TRBJ1-5; D might be TRBD1 (6 bases). TRBV23-1 is marked as an open reading frame, function uncertain. The CDR3 is 15 residues long. V was trimmed by 0 bases and J by 7 bases, leaving 13 bases between them. Here the CDR3 reads CASSQSRGPEQPQHF. The CDR3 nucleotides read TGCGCCAGCAGTCAATCGCGGGGGCCGGAGCAGCCCCAGCATTTT.

As DNA, the CDR3 is TGTGCCAGCAGTTTACTTAACACTGAAGCTTTCTTT. Translation: CASSLLNTEAFF. The gene calls are TRBV28 and TRBJ1-1; D is ambiguous. Deletions cut 2 bases from V and 2 bases from J, with 3 bases between. The CDR3 is 12 residues long. Germline assignment: CDR1 MDHEN and CDR2 SYDVKM.

The DNA of the CDR3 is TGTGCCAGCGCCCTAGGTAGTTCTGGAAACACCATATATTTT. Its protein is CASALGSSGNTIYF. The V and J genes are TRBV7-2 and TRBJ1-3; D is ambiguous. Germline V gene data show CDR1 as SGHTA and CDR2 as FQGNSA. The CDR3 sequence is 14 residues long. Deletions cut 8 bases from V and 1 base from J, with 12 bases between.

The gene calls are TRBV19 and TRBJ1-1; perhaps TRBD1 as D (6 bases). CDR3 length: 13 amino acids. The germline gives CDR1 LNHDA, CDR2 SQIVND (reference sequence). The V gene lost 4 bases and the J gene lost 5 bases, with 11 bases spanning the gap. CDR3 bases: TGTGCCAGTAGTAACCAGGGGATGACTGAAGCTTTCTTT. Its protein is CASSNQGMTEAFF. Full variable domain (outside the CDR3, taken from reference TRBV19 and TRBJ1-1): DGGITQSPKYLFRKEGQNVTLSCEQNLNHDAMYWYRQDPGQGLRLIYYSQIVNDFQKGDIAEGYSVSREKKESFPLTVTSAQKNPTAFYLCASSNQGMTEAFFGQGTRLTVV.

The rearrangement joins TRBV11-2 to TRBJ2-1; 10 bases map to TRBD2. The trim removed 5 bases at V and 9 bases at J, leaving 13 bases unmatched. This CDR3 is 16 amino acids long. Germline V gene sequence: CDR1 SGHAT, CDR2 FQNNGV. This chain's CDR3 is CASSRRRAGGPGEQFF. In DNA form, the CDR3 reads TGTGCCAGCAGCCGTCGTAGAGCGGGAGGGCCAGGTGAGCAGTTCTTC.

The chain is built from TRBV7-3 and TRBJ2-7; 9 bases line up with TRBD1. With V trimmed by 2 bases and J by 0 bases, 2 bases remained unmatched. The CDR3 loop spans 15 amino acids. Germline-derived CDR1 and CDR2 are SGHTA and FQGTGA. The CDR3 DNA reads TGTGCCAGCAGCTTAGGGACAGGGAGCTCCTACGAGCAGTACTTC. Translated: CASSLGTGSSYEQYF.

V gene TRBV4-3 combines with J gene TRBJ1-5; no clear D. Trimming removed 1 base at V and 5 bases at J, with 6 bases between. This CDR3 is 13 amino acids long. Germline V CDR1 and CDR2: LGHNA, YSLEER. Here the CDR3 DNA reads TGCGCCAGCAGCCAAGCACAAGATCAGCCCCAGCATTTT. Amino acid sequence: CASSQAQDQPQHF.

V usage is TRBV7-8 and J usage is TRBJ2-7; TRBD2 matches at 7 bases. The V segment lost 1 base and the J segment 3 bases; nucleotides outside the gene matches: 9. CDR3 length: 16 residues. The germline gives CDR1 SGHVS, CDR2 FQNEAQ. The CDR3 region has the DNA TGTGCCAGCAGCTTAGGCCCCGTGGGGAGGGGCTACGAGCAGTACTTC. Its translation: CASSLGPVGRGYEQYF.

The gene calls are TRBV5-4 and TRBJ2-7; D is possibly TRBD2 (5 bases). The CDR3 is 13 residues long. Germline lookup yields CDR1 SGHNT and CDR2 YYREEE (reference sequence). V was clipped by 1 base and J by 4 bases, with 9 bases between them. The CDR3 loop reads CASSLRGSYEQYF. CDR3 in DNA: TGTGCCAGCAGCTTGCGAGGGAGTTACGAGCAGTACTTC.

This chain joins TRBV7-2 and TRBJ2-2, with 7 bases matching TRBD1. Germline values: CDR1 SGHTA, CDR2 FQGNSA. Losses at the gene ends were 2 bases for V and 1 base for J; bases not matched to a gene: 4. The CDR3 sequence is 16 residues long. For the CDR3, the DNA is TGTGCCAGCAGCTTAAAGAGGGGGCAGAACACCGGGGAGCTGTTTTTT. It specifies CASSLKRGQNTGELFF.

In its sample, this clone was seen once. J is TRBJ2-3 and V is TRBV5-1; possibly TRBD2 for D (6 bases). CDR1 SGHRS and CDR2 YFSETQ come from the germline V gene. Trimming removed 4 bases at V and 2 bases at J, with 14 bases between. This CDR3 comprises 15 residues. The CDR3 sequence: CASSGWDSYTDTQYF. The CDR3 DNA follows: TGCGCCAGCAGCGGTTGGGACTCCTACACAGATACGCAGTATTTT.

This rearrangement joins TRBV28 to TRBJ1-1; possible D gene TRBD1, 6 bases. The V end was cut by 7 bases, the J end by 2 bases, with 26 bases between. The CDR3 runs 18 residues. The germline V gene has CDR1 MDHEN and CDR2 SYDVKM. The CDR3 loop reads CASTIGGAGQGYNTEAFF. In nucleotides, the CDR3 is TGTGCCAGCACCATCGGGGGGGCTGGCCAGGGTTACAACACTGAAGCTTTCTTT. Filled out from reference TRBV28 and TRBJ1-1, the complete variable domain reads DVKVTQSSRYLVKRTGEKVFLECVQDMDHENMFWYRQDPGLGLRLIYFSYDVKMKEKGDIPEGYSVSREKKERFSLILESASTNQTSMYLCASTIGGAGQGYNTEAFFGQGTRLTVV.

The chain has TRBV28 and TRBJ2-7; 9 positions agree with TRBD1. V was pared by 5 bases and J by 0 bases, with 5 bases of the junction left unmatched. CDR1 is MDHEN and CDR2 is SYDVKM in the germline V gene. The CDR3 has 15 residues. CDR3 in amino acids: CASSPPGQGSYEQYF. The CDR3 DNA reads as TGTGCCAGCAGTCCTCCGGGACAGGGCTCCTACGAGCAGTACTTC.

This sequence joins TRBV10-2 and TRBJ2-1; TRBD2 agrees at 7 bases. The germline V gene has CDR1 WSHSY and CDR2 SAAADI. Losses at the gene ends were 8 bases for V and 8 bases for J; bases not matched to a gene: 15. The CDR3 extends over 15 amino acids. The CDR3 spells CASSNEGGPRDEQFF. CDR3 in DNA: TGCGCCAGCTCAAACGAGGGAGGGCCGAGGGATGAGCAGTTCTTC.

This sequence joins TRBV30 and TRBJ1-2, with D hard to call. This CDR3 contains 18 residues. Looked up from germline, CDR1 is GTSNPN and CDR2 is SVGIG (reference sequence). V was shortened by 4 bases and J by 6 bases, with 30 bases between the two germline ends. In nucleotides, the CDR3 is TGTGCCTGGACCCAAAAGTGGCAAGGCGGTCGGGAGGCCAATGGCTACACCTTC. Amino acids: CAWTQKWQGGREANGYTF.

The chain links TRBV19 to TRBJ2-7; 12 positions agree with TRBD2. The CDR3 is 15 amino acids. V lost 4 bases to trimming and J lost 5 bases; unmatched junction nucleotides: 6. Looked up from germline, CDR1 is LNHDA and CDR2 is SQIVND (reference sequence). The DNA for the CDR3 is TGTGCCAGTAGTAGACTAGCGGGAGACCTGAACGAGCAGTACTTC. It yields the protein CASSRLAGDLNEQYF.

The chain recombines TRBV18 with TRBJ2-1; TRBD1 matches at 7 bases. This CDR3 has 14 residues. The junction had 5 bases not matched to a gene; V was cut back by 3 bases and J by 6 bases. CDR1 is KGHSH, CDR2 LQKENI, per germline. The CDR3 spells CASSPRQGSNEQFF. The CDR3 DNA follows: TGTGCCAGCTCACCGAGACAGGGTAGCAATGAGCAGTTCTTC.

This clone showed up just a few times. The chain uses TRBV19 and TRBJ1-1; unclear D gene. This CDR3 is built from 14 residues. Per the germline V gene, CDR1 is LNHDA and CDR2 is SQIVND (reference sequence). V dropped 8 bases and J dropped 5 bases, with 18 bases sitting between them. CDR3 protein: CASGEGGAMTEAFF. CDR3 bases: TGTGCCAGTGGCGAAGGAGGAGCGATGACTGAAGCTTTCTTT.

V gene TRBV5-4 combines with J gene TRBJ2-3; D remains ambiguous. The V end lost 2 bases, the J end lost 1 base, and 8 bases lay between the germline ends. The CDR3 is made up of 14 amino acids. Per germline, CDR1 SGHNT and CDR2 YYREEE (reference sequence). DNA of the CDR3: TGTGCCAGCAGCTTTCAAGCCCGCACAGATACGCAGTATTTT. Amino acid sequence: CASSFQARTDTQYF.

V gene TRBV9 combines with J gene TRBJ2-2, with unresolved D. V was pared by 0 bases and J by 7 bases, with 13 bases between. CDR3 length: 15 residues. Per the germline V gene, CDR1 is SGDLS and CDR2 is YYNGEE. The CDR3 loop is CASSVGVERSGELFF. In DNA, the CDR3 is TGTGCCAGCAGCGTAGGGGTCGAGAGGAGCGGGGAGCTGTTTTTT.

The chain recombines TRBV9 with TRBJ2-7; no clear D. Germline V gene data show CDR1 as SGDLS and CDR2 as YYNGEE. V lost 3 bases to trimming and J lost 0 bases, with 10 bases between them. The CDR3 runs to 14 residues. The chain's CDR3 is CASSADSSSYEQYF. DNA of the CDR3: TGTGCCAGCAGCGCTGACTCGAGCTCCTACGAGCAGTACTTC.

The DNA for the CDR3 is TGTGCCAGCAGCTTACTACAGGGGGTCCAAGAGACCCAGTACTTC. It translates to CASSLLQGVQETQYF. The chain carries TRBV7-9 and TRBJ2-5; 8 nucleotides align to TRBD1. This CDR3 region has 15 residues. CDR1 is SEHNR, CDR2 FQNEAQ, per germline (reference sequence). V shed 2 bases, J shed 1 base, and the junction held 3 bases outside the gene matches.

The chain links TRBV7-3 to TRBJ1-4, with 7 positions matching TRBD1. The CDR3 is 15 amino acids. From germline, CDR1 is SGHTA and CDR2 FQGTGA. Germline trimming cut 2 bases from V and 3 bases from J; bases unmatched to any gene: 3. CDR3: CASSLAGTANEKLFF. CDR3 DNA sequence: TGTGCCAGCAGCTTAGCCGGGACAGCTAATGAAAAACTGTTTTTT.

The chain recombines TRBV6-5 with TRBJ1-2; D is undetermined. The germline V and J ends were trimmed by 2 bases and 4 bases, with 11 bases remaining between them. Looked up from germline, CDR1 is MNHEY and CDR2 is SVGAGI. The CDR3 extends over 14 amino acids. DNA for the CDR3: TGTGCCAGCAGTTACGAGGGAGCTAGCTATGGCTACACCTTC. It yields the protein CASSYEGASYGYTF.

The V gene is TRBV7-2, the J gene TRBJ1-1; 10 bases align to TRBD1. This CDR3 is 15 amino acids long. The germline V gene encodes CDR1 SGHTA and CDR2 FQGNSA. J gave up 7 bases and V 4 bases, and 9 bases lay outside the gene matches. Written as DNA, the CDR3 is TGTGCCAGCAGCTCAGACAGGGGGCTAAGGAGTGAAGCTTTCTTT. Protein: CASSSDRGLRSEAFF.

The chain is built from TRBV20-1 and TRBJ2-2, with 10 bases identical to TRBD2. J gave up 2 bases and V 3 bases, and 3 bases lay outside the gene matches. The CDR3 sequence is 15 residues long. Per germline, CDR1 DFQATT and CDR2 SNEGSKA (reference sequence). CDR3 nucleotides: TGCAGTGCTAGTTTACTAGCGGGAAACACCGGGGAGCTGTTTTTT. Translated: CSASLLAGNTGELFF.